A single sample gave rise to the 4 T cell receptor beta chains below, sequenced in a study of cytomegalovirus exposure and HLA in healthy donors. The PCR made use of 60 Vbeta and 13 Jbeta primers. Data came from immunoSEQ multiplex PCR; TCRdb stores just in-frame clones and leaves some out. The sample carries under 200,000 clones, approximately 81% recorded once. Sample: PBMCs. The receptor set was obtained from a boy aged 2-9 years in good health and CMV-seronegative.

The V call is TRBV6-6, the J call TRBJ1-5; 7 bases line up with TRBD1. Trimming removed 4 bases from V and 5 bases from J; junction bases left unmatched: 11. CDR3 length equals 16 residues. CDR1 and CDR2 from the germline V gene are MNHNY and SVGAGI (reference sequence). CDR3 residues: CASSSVGTAKDQPQHF. CDR3 bases: TGTGCCAGCAGTTCCGTCGGGACAGCTAAGGATCAGCCCCAGCATTTT.

This clone is a singleton in its sample. Relative to the germline gene, one junction end is altered; a read error may explain this. This rearrangement joins TRBV28 to TRBJ2-4, with TRBD2 matching 9 bases. This CDR3 region has 21 residues. Per the germline V gene, CDR1 is MDHEN and CDR2 is SYDVKM. The CDR3 reads CASSLWGGRADKGVTKNIQYF. The CDR3 bases are TGTGCCAGCAGTCTATGGGGCGGGAGGGCCGATAAGGGTGTGACCAAAAACATTCAGTACTTC.

This clone was observed a single time. The rearrangement links TRBV7-9 to TRBJ2-3; 10 nucleotides match TRBD2. The CDR3 contains 14 residues. Germline V gives CDR1 SEHNR, CDR2 FQNEAQ (reference sequence). V dropped 5 bases and J dropped 4; count of bases not matched to a gene: 3. The DNA for the CDR3 is TGTGCCAGCAGCCCTCTAGCGGGAGCAGATACGCAGTATTTT. It is translated as CASSPLAGADTQYF.

V is TRBV5-4 and J is TRBJ2-3; 10 bases are a match to TRBD2. Unmatched junction bases numbered 10, after V lost 3 bases and J lost 6 bases. Germline CDR1 is SGHNT and CDR2 is YYREEE (reference sequence). The CDR3 length is 16 residues. The CDR3 coding sequence is TGTGCCAGCAGCTCAGCTAGCGGGAGCTTTATTGATACGCAGTATTTT. It translates to CASSSASGSFIDTQYF.